The rows below give T cell receptor beta chains drawn from one sample of a study of blood T cells in healthy people across ages. TCRdb redid the calling of the 5' RACE reads with MiXCR, one entry per CDR3 protein. The top ten hold around a sixth of the sample, which has 650,000 to 1,000,000 distinct CDR3 sequences, about 46% seen once. The source material was blood. These receptors all stem from a man older than 75 in good health. Both conserved end residues are part of each CDR3.

CDR3 length: 13
J gene: TRBJ2-5
V gene: TRBV7-2
CDR3 protein: CASCGRADETQYF

CDR3 length: 14
J gene: TRBJ2-3
V gene: TRBV2
CDR3 protein: CASRPRDFTDTQYF

CDR3 length: 14
J gene: TRBJ2-3
V gene: TRBV7-2
CDR3 protein: CASREAGSTDTQYF

CDR3 length: 16
J gene: TRBJ2-1
V gene: TRBV14
CDR3 protein: CASSFRSGLVMDEQFF

CDR3 length: 16
J gene: TRBJ1-4
V gene: TRBV7-2
CDR3 protein: CASSLVPAGGSEKLFF

CDR3 length: 13
J gene: TRBJ1-4
V gene: TRBV29-1
CDR3 protein: CSAGQGVPEKLFF

CDR3 length: 13
J gene: TRBJ1-2
V gene: TRBV9
CDR3 protein: CASTASGDNGYTF

CDR3 length: 14
J gene: TRBJ2-2
V gene: TRBV4-3
CDR3 protein: CASSQAKPTGELFF

CDR3 length: 13
J gene: TRBJ2-7
V gene: TRBV29-1
CDR3 protein: CSVAGLAAYEQYF

CDR3 length: 15
J gene: TRBJ2-7
V gene: TRBV4-1
CDR3 protein: CASNLRFLGSYEQYF

CDR3 length: 15
J gene: TRBJ2-3
V gene: TRBV20-1
CDR3 protein: CSVYRDRGSTDTQYF

CDR3 length: 12
J gene: TRBJ2-1
V gene: TRBV24-1
CDR3 protein: CATGAGGGEQFF

CDR3 length: 16
J gene: TRBJ2-7
V gene: TRBV6-1
CDR3 protein: CASSAGSGQGLYEQYF

CDR3 length: 18
J gene: TRBJ2-7
V gene: TRBV5-1
CDR3 protein: CASSLAYTTGALSYEQYF

CDR3 length: 13
J gene: TRBJ1-2
V gene: TRBV5-1
CDR3 protein: CASSLVTAWGYTF

CDR3 length: 13
J gene: TRBJ2-7
V gene: TRBV29-1
CDR3 protein: CSVDAGTGGEQYF

CDR3 length: 15
J gene: TRBJ1-5
V gene: TRBV7-2
CDR3 protein: CTSSLQGYSSQPQHF

CDR3 length: 12
J gene: TRBJ1-2
V gene: TRBV20-1
CDR3 protein: CSARVQDYGYTF

CDR3 length: 14
J gene: TRBJ2-7
V gene: TRBV20-1
CDR3 protein: CSARPPQGIYEQYF

CDR3 length: 14
J gene: TRBJ2-1
V gene: TRBV6-4
CDR3 protein: CASRGSGGYNEQFF

CDR3 length: 13
J gene: TRBJ1-5
V gene: TRBV12-3/TRBV12-4
CDR3 protein: CASSLWQGQPQHF

CDR3 length: 13
J gene: TRBJ1-1
V gene: TRBV29-1
CDR3 protein: CSVEESGRTEAFF

CDR3 length: 15
J gene: TRBJ2-3
V gene: TRBV7-2
CDR3 protein: CASSPQGRASDTQYF

CDR3 length: 10
J gene: TRBJ1-1
V gene: TRBV6-1
CDR3 protein: CATRDTEAFF

CDR3 length: 15
J gene: TRBJ2-2
V gene: TRBV9
CDR3 protein: CASSVVSGDTGELFF

CDR3 length: 12
J gene: TRBJ2-1
V gene: TRBV20-1
CDR3 protein: CSAIIQGDEQFF

CDR3 length: 12
J gene: TRBJ2-1
V gene: TRBV7-9
CDR3 protein: CASSFRSDEQFF

CDR3 length: 16
J gene: TRBJ2-3
V gene: TRBV12-3/TRBV12-4
CDR3 protein: CASSLQGQEITDTQYF

CDR3 length: 14
J gene: TRBJ2-2
V gene: TRBV29-1
CDR3 protein: CSVERVGFTGELFF

CDR3 length: 12
J gene: TRBJ2-4
V gene: TRBV29-1
CDR3 protein: CSVAKGAGEQYF

CDR3 length: 12
J gene: .
V gene: TRBV4-2
CDR3 protein: CASSQFPSEQYF

CDR3 length: 13
J gene: TRBJ2-1
V gene: TRBV2
CDR3 protein: CASLAGRYNEQFF